This T cell receptor (beta chain) was identified during a study of T-cell memory formation after mild COVID-19. TCRdb re-derived calls from the 5' RACE reads in MiXCR, one entry per CDR3 protein. The table has about 130,000 distinct CDR3 sequences, approximately 15% seen once. To note about this clonotype: Its cognate antigen is unknown.

V shed 4 bases, J shed 0 bases, and the junction held 0 bases outside the gene matches. This CDR3 has 14 residues. Findings and caveats of the study: Among contracting clones, CD4+ were mainly CM/EM and CD8+ enriched in EMRA.

The genes are TRBV12-3 or TRBV12-4 and TRBJ2-3; TRBD1 matches at 8 bases. The sequenced sample consisted of PBMCs or a T cell subset sorted from them (not recorded which). The source is an adult woman who had mild COVID-19 (a few samples of this study predate the infection). Cell type and time point are not known. The chain's CDR3 is CASSWTGSTDTQYF. CDR3 DNA: TGTGCCAGCAGTTGGACAGGGAGCACAGATACGCAGTATTTT.